The 17 T cell receptor beta chains presented below share a single source sample, sequenced in a study of cytomegalovirus exposure and HLA in healthy donors. The PCR was carried out with 60 Vbeta primers and 13 Jbeta primers. Sequenced by immunoSEQ multiplex PCR; TCRdb stores in-frame clones only, minus some. This sample carries 150,000 or so clones, about 70% of them seen once, and the ten largest clones take 8.5% to 12%. What was sequenced was PBMCs. The receptor source for this set is a man aged 25 to 45 in good health and CMV-seropositive.

Remarks on this clone: The conserved final phenylalanine or tryptophan is absent from the CDR3, which likely points to a read error. Because the CDR3's place on the DNA is in doubt, the DNA is left out and the CDR3 is given as listed by TCRdb. The chain links TRBV27 to TRBJ1-1; TRBD1 is taken as the D call from the table, unchecked against the DNA. Including both end residues, the CDR3 is 10 amino acids long. Germline V lookup: CDR1 MNHEY, CDR2 SMNVEV (reference sequence). Here the CDR3 reads CASSLSALYL.

The CDR3 sequence: CASSLLATGGTGELFF. The CDR3, as DNA: TGCGCCAGCAGCTTGTTGGCGACAGGGGGCACCGGGGAGCTGTTTTTT. The chain uses TRBV5-1 and TRBJ2-2, with TRBD1 identical over 9 bases. V shed 1 base and J 4 bases; nucleotides not matched to a gene: 5. This CDR3 has 16 amino acids. Germline lookup yields CDR1 SGHRS and CDR2 YFSETQ.

J is TRBJ2-2 and V is TRBV6-1; D uncertain. This CDR3 is built from 12 residues. V was cut by 3 bases and J by 7 bases, with 6 bases left in between. In germline, CDR1 is MNHNS, CDR2 SASEGT. In nucleotides, the CDR3 is TGTGCCAGCAGTGATTATCTCGGGGAGCTGTTTTTT. Its translation: CASSDYLGELFF.

This clone occurred once. V gene TRBV4-1 combines with J gene TRBJ2-7, with 9 bases identical to TRBD2. CDR1 MGHRA and CDR2 YSYEKL come from the germline V gene. The V gene end was trimmed by 3 bases and the J gene end by 0 bases; junction bases not matched to a gene: 6. This CDR3 is built from 16 residues. The CDR3 DNA is TGCGCCAGCAGCCATAGCGGGAGCTCTGCCTCCTACGAGCAGTACTTC. Translation: CASSHSGSSASYEQYF.

This clone has a single count. The chain is built from TRBV7-2 and TRBJ2-1; D may be TRBD1 (5 bases). Germline CDR1 reads SGHTA; CDR2 reads FQGNSA. There are 14 residues in the CDR3. V was cut by 5 bases and J by 12 bases, with 20 bases left in between. The CDR3 loop is CASSLNPQGSGQFF. The CDR3 DNA sequence: TGTGCCAGCAGCCTAAATCCCCAGGGCTCGGGGCAGTTCTTC.

Details on this clone: Other nucleotide sequences in the sample specify the same CDR3. The chain recombines TRBV5-1 with TRBJ2-5; no firm D call. The germline V and J ends were trimmed by 4 bases and 2 bases, with 3 bases remaining between them. Germline loops: CDR1 SGHRS, CDR2 YFSETQ. This CDR3 is built from 11 residues. CDR3 nucleotides: TGCGCCAGCAGCCAGCAAGAGACCCAGTACTTC. This sequence encodes CASSQQETQYF.

This chain connects TRBV28 to TRBJ2-7; weak D call: TRBD1 (5 bases). V dropped 6 bases and J dropped 3 bases, with 21 bases sitting between them. The CDR3 runs 16 residues. CDR1 and CDR2 (germline): MDHEN, SYDVKM. The chain's CDR3 is CASSPSGAYIGYEQYF. CDR3 nucleotides: TGTGCCAGCAGCCCTAGTGGGGCGTATATAGGCTACGAGCAGTACTTC. The full variable domain, completed using reference TRBV28 and TRBJ2-7, is DVKVTQSSRYLVKRTGEKVFLECVQDMDHENMFWYRQDPGLGLRLIYFSYDVKMKEKGDIPEGYSVSREKKERFSLILESASTNQTSMYLCASSPSGAYIGYEQYFGPGTRLTVT.

Regarding this clone: A junction end diverges from the germline sequence, so it may reflect a read error. This chain links TRBV7-9 with TRBJ2-3, with TRBD2 matching over 7 bases. The V gene's germline CDR1 is SEHNR and CDR2 FQNEAQ (reference sequence). The CDR3 loop spans 17 amino acids. The CDR3 DNA reads as TGTTCCAGCAGCTTATCTAGGGACGGGAGCGGGGCAGATACGCAGTATTTT. It specifies CSSSLSRDGSGADTQYF.

The chain carries TRBV25-1 and TRBJ2-7; the match to TRBD2 covers 7 bases. The CDR3 is 15 amino acids. CDR1 is MGHDK and CDR2 is SYGVNS in the germline V gene. V trimming: 6 bases; J trimming: 6 bases; junction bases outside the gene matches: 14. CDR3 region: CASRTSGGRGSEQYF. The CDR3 nucleotides read TGTGCCAGCAGGACAAGCGGTGGGCGGGGGTCCGAGCAGTACTTC.

The chain combines TRBV4-1 with TRBJ2-1, with 7 bases matching TRBD1. This CDR3 comprises 15 residues. After removal of 1 base from V and 3 bases from J, the junction contained 3 bases not matched to a gene. The germline gives CDR1 MGHRA, CDR2 YSYEKL. The CDR3 reads CASSQGQGFYNEQFF. The DNA of the CDR3 is TGCGCCAGCAGCCAAGGACAGGGATTCTACAATGAGCAGTTCTTC.

The chain is built from TRBV4-1 and TRBJ2-1, with 12 bases matching TRBD2. The V segment lost 0 bases and the J segment 8 bases; nucleotides outside the gene matches: 8. CDR3 length equals 17 residues. The germline CDR1 and CDR2 sequences are MGHRA and YSYEKL. The CDR3 loop is CASSQETSGRGLDEQFF. CDR3 nucleotide sequence: TGCGCCAGCAGCCAAGAGACTAGCGGGAGAGGATTAGATGAGCAGTTCTTC.

The chain employs TRBV5-8 and TRBJ1-5; D is uncertain. Deletions cut 4 bases from V and 1 base from J, with 9 bases between. There are 14 residues in the CDR3. Looked up from germline, CDR1 is SGHTS and CDR2 is YDEGEE. CDR3 coding DNA: TGTGCCAGCAGCGAGGGCCTGAGCAATCAGCCCCAGCATTTT. The encoded protein is CASSEGLSNQPQHF.

This clone was counted between two and nine times. This chain links TRBV6-1 with TRBJ1-2, with D unresolved. The V end lost 8 bases, the J end lost 0 bases, and 10 bases lay between the germline ends. Germline CDR1 reads MNHNS; CDR2 reads SASEGT. This CDR3 is built from 13 residues. In DNA form, the CDR3 reads TGTGCCAGCTGTAAAGGAGCTAACTATGGCTACACCTTC. Its translation is CASCKGANYGYTF.

V is TRBV19 and J is TRBJ2-1; 8 nucleotides agree with TRBD1. With 3 bases clipped from V and 3 bases from J, the junction kept 4 bases outside the gene matches. Germline CDR1 and CDR2: LNHDA and SQIVND (reference sequence). This CDR3 is built from 15 residues. In DNA form, the CDR3 reads TGTGCCAGTAGTATCAGGGGGCGAAGCTACAATGAGCAGTTCTTC. It is translated as CASSIRGRSYNEQFF.

The CDR3 DNA follows: TGTGCCAGCAGCGTAGCTAAAAGGGAGGGAGCCAAAAACATTCAGTACTTC. It yields the protein CASSVAKREGAKNIQYF. The chain links TRBV9 to TRBJ2-4; the match to TRBD2 covers 7 bases. The germline V gene encodes CDR1 SGDLS and CDR2 YYNGEE. J gave up 0 bases and V 0 bases, and 6 bases lay outside the gene matches. There are 17 residues in the CDR3.

The chain is built from TRBV28 and TRBJ1-4, with a tentative D call TRBD1 (6 bases). CDR1 and CDR2 (germline): MDHEN, SYDVKM. V was trimmed by 3 bases and J by 4 bases, leaving 9 bases between them. CDR3 length: 14 residues. In DNA, the CDR3 is TGTGCCAGCAGTTTGACACAGGGTAATGAAAAACTGTTTTTT. It yields the protein CASSLTQGNEKLFF. The variable domain in full, completed from reference TRBV28 and TRBJ1-4, reads DVKVTQSSRYLVKRTGEKVFLECVQDMDHENMFWYRQDPGLGLRLIYFSYDVKMKEKGDIPEGYSVSREKKERFSLILESASTNQTSMYLCASSLTQGNEKLFFGSGTQLSVL.

The V gene is TRBV28, the J gene TRBJ2-3, with TRBD2 identical over 8 bases. The CDR3 totals 15 residues. Per the germline V gene, CDR1 is MDHEN and CDR2 is SYDVKM. V shed 6 bases, J shed 2 bases, and the junction held 7 bases outside the gene matches. The CDR3 loop is CASSVLAELTDTQYF. CDR3 bases: TGTGCCAGCAGCGTACTAGCGGAACTCACAGATACGCAGTATTTT.